This entry lists 14 T cell receptor beta chains sequenced from one sample in a study of cytomegalovirus exposure and HLA in healthy donors (dated by TCRdb to about 2017). The library relied on the immunoSEQ multiplex PCR assay. For the multiplex PCR, a mixture combining 60 forward primers for TCR Vbeta segments and 13 reverse primers for TCR Jbeta segments was used. TCRdb obtained this table from immuneACCESS and retained in-frame rearrangements with V and J assigned. These tables miss some clones; where compared with another copy, unresolved V genes account for less than half of the shortfall, and the remainder is unexplained. The sample has approximately 89,000 clones on record, less than 65% of them singletons. The ten largest clones add up to 4.5% to 7% of the sample. Sequenced input: PBMCs. These receptors were collected from a woman aged 25-40 years in good health and CMV-seropositive.

This chain connects TRBV2 to TRBJ1-5, with 9 bases identical to TRBD1. Germline loops: CDR1 SNHLY, CDR2 FYNNEI. Trimming took 5 bases from V and 1 from J; bases not matched to a gene: 3. The CDR3 has 15 residues. Written as DNA, the CDR3 is TGTGCCAGCAGTCGGGACAGGGAGAGCAATCAGCCCCAGCATTTT. Translated: CASSRDRESNQPQHF.

A few counts support this clone. The rearrangement links TRBV27 to TRBJ1-1; weak D call: TRBD1 (6 bases). Trimming took off 2 bases at V and 10 bases at J, with 17 bases between the two ends. Germline CDR1 and CDR2: MNHEY and SMNVEV (reference sequence). This CDR3 is built from 14 residues. The CDR3: CASSLGTLRGRAFF. The CDR3 DNA sequence: TGTGCCAGCAGTTTAGGGACCCTCAGGGGTAGAGCTTTCTTT.

With respect to this clone: One junction end disagrees with the germline gene, perhaps due to a read error. This chain joins TRBV4-1 and TRBJ1-3; D perhaps matches TRBD1 (6 bases). The CDR3 consists of 14 residues. CDR1 is MGHRA and CDR2 is YSYEKL in the germline V gene. CDR3: CASRQGGAGNTIYF. The CDR3 DNA reads TGCGCCAGCAGGCAAGGGGGAGCTGGAAACACCATATATTTT.

This clone was counted only a few times. The chain couples TRBV11-2 to TRBJ1-5; tentative D call: TRBD1 (5 bases). The CDR3 length is 12 residues. The germline V gene has CDR1 SGHAT and CDR2 FQNNGV. Trimming left V 4 bases short and J 5 bases short, with 6 bases between. Written as DNA, the CDR3 is TGTGCCAGCAGCTCACAGGATCAGCCCCAGCATTTT. The encoded protein is CASSSQDQPQHF.

This clone was seen only a few times. The V and J genes are TRBV4-2 and TRBJ2-3; tentative D call: TRBD2 (6 bases). Germline V gives CDR1 LGHNA, CDR2 YNFKEQ. V gave up 1 base and J gave up 2 bases, with 19 bases separating them. This CDR3 is built from 18 residues. DNA of the CDR3: TGTGCCAGCAGCCAAGTTGGGGGAGGCCAGGGAGTCACAGATACGCAGTATTTT. It translates to CASSQVGGGQGVTDTQYF.

The gene calls are TRBV7-3 and TRBJ2-1, with 8 nucleotides matching TRBD1. CDR3 length equals 13 residues. The germline CDR1 and CDR2 sequences are SGHTA and FQGTGA. The J segment lost 8 bases and the V segment lost 4 bases, leaving 4 bases of the junction unmatched. Here the CDR3 DNA reads TGTGCCAGCAGCTCGCGGGGACAGGATGAGCAGTTCTTC. Translating it yields CASSSRGQDEQFF.

This sequence joins TRBV5-4 and TRBJ2-5; TRBD2 agrees at 8 bases. The CDR3 totals 16 residues. Germline assignment: CDR1 SGHNT and CDR2 YYREEE (reference sequence). V shed 3 bases, J shed 3 bases, and the junction held 10 bases outside the gene matches. The DNA for the CDR3 is TGTGCCAGCAGCTGGGGGACTAGTCCAGGGGAAGAGACCCAGTACTTC. Its translation is CASSWGTSPGEETQYF.

This clone was seen a few times. The V call is TRBV9, the J call TRBJ2-7; TRBD1 matches 9 bases. The CDR3 has 15 residues. With V trimmed by 3 bases and J by 6 bases, 10 bases remained unmatched. CDR1 and CDR2 (germline): SGDLS, YYNGEE. The chain's CDR3 is CASSGSGQGFAEQYF. CDR3 DNA: TGTGCCAGCAGCGGCTCGGGACAGGGATTTGCCGAGCAGTACTTC.

V is TRBV2 and J is TRBJ1-5; D is unclear. This CDR3 is 15 amino acids long. Looked up from germline, CDR1 is SNHLY and CDR2 is FYNNEI. The V and J ends lost 5 bases and 0 bases respectively, with 11 bases between them. The CDR3: CASSREGYSNQPQHF. DNA of the CDR3: TGTGCCAGCAGTCGAGAGGGCTATAGCAATCAGCCCCAGCATTTT.

The V gene is TRBV18, the J gene TRBJ1-1, with 8 bases lining up with TRBD1. CDR1 and CDR2 (germline): KGHSH, LQKENI. V gave up 3 bases and J gave up 7 bases; unmatched junction bases: 7. The CDR3 length is 14 residues. CDR3 in amino acids: CASSPLPGGGEAFF. The CDR3 nucleotides read TGTGCCAGCTCACCCCTGCCAGGGGGCGGTGAAGCTTTCTTT.

This chain links TRBV14 with TRBJ1-2, with D perhaps TRBD1 (5 bases). CDR3 length: 17 residues. The V end lost 0 bases, the J end lost 8 bases, and 22 bases lay between the germline ends. Germline CDR1 SGHDN, CDR2 FVKESK. The CDR3, as DNA: TGTGCCAGCAGCCAAGATGGGCAGGGTTTTCTCTCTTTCGGCTACACCTTC. It yields the protein CASSQDGQGFLSFGYTF.

The chain combines TRBV4-1 with TRBJ2-7; 10 positions match TRBD1. This CDR3 spans 15 amino acids. CDR1 MGHRA and CDR2 YSYEKL come from the germline V gene. Losses at the gene ends were 0 bases for V and 9 bases for J; bases not matched to a gene: 8. The CDR3 sequence is CASSQDPLDRGWQYF. CDR3 sequence (DNA): TGCGCCAGCAGCCAAGATCCATTGGACAGGGGGTGGCAGTACTTC.

This rearrangement joins TRBV5-1 to TRBJ2-3, with D maybe TRBD1 (6 bases). The CDR3 covers 14 residues. CDR1 and CDR2 (germline): SGHRS, YFSETQ. The V end was cut by 5 bases, the J end by 3 bases, with 13 bases between. The CDR3 DNA is TGCGCCAGCAGAGGGGACACGGGTACAGATACGCAGTATTTT. Protein: CASRGDTGTDTQYF.

The chain links TRBV28 to TRBJ1-4; tentatively, D is TRBD1 (6 bases). Trimming took off 6 bases at V and 1 base at J, with 12 bases between the two ends. The CDR3 is made up of 15 amino acids. Germline V lookup: CDR1 MDHEN, CDR2 SYDVKM. CDR3 coding DNA: TGTGCCAGCAGCCCCCCAGGGGTAACTAATGAAAAACTGTTTTTT. Its protein product is CASSPPGVTNEKLFF.